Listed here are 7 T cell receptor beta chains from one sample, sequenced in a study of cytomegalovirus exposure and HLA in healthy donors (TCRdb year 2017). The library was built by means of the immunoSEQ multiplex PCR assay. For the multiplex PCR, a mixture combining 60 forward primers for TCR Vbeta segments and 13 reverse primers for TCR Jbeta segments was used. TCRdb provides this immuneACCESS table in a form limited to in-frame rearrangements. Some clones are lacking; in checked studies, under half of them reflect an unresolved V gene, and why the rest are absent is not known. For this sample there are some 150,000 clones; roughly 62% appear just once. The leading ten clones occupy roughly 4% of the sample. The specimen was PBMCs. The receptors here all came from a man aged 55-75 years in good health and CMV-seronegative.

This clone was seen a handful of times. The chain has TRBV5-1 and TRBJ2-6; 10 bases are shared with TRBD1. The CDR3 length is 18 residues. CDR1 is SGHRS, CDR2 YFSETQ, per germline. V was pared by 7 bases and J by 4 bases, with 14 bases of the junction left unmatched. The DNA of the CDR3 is TGCGCCAGCTGGGAGAGGGACAGGGGACCAGGAGGGGCCAACGTCCTGACTTTC. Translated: CASWERDRGPGGANVLTF.

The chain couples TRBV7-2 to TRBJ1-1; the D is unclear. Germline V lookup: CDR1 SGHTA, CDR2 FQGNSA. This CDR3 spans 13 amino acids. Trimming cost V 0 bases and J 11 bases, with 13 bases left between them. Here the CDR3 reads CASSLAEGSRAFF. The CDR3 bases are TGTGCCAGCAGCTTAGCTGAGGGCTCGAGGGCTTTCTTT.

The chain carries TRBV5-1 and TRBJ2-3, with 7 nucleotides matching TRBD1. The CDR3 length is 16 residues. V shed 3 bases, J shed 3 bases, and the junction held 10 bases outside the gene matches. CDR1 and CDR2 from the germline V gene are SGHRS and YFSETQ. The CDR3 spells CASSWSSTGPTDTQYF. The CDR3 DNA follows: TGCGCCAGCAGCTGGAGCTCGACAGGGCCAACAGATACGCAGTATTTT.

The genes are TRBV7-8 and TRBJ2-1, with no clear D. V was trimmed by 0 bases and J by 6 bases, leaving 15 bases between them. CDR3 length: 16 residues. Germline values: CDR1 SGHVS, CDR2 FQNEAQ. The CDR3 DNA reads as TGTGCCAGCAGCTTAGCACGCGCTAGACGGAGCAATGAGCAGTTCTTC. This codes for CASSLARARRSNEQFF.

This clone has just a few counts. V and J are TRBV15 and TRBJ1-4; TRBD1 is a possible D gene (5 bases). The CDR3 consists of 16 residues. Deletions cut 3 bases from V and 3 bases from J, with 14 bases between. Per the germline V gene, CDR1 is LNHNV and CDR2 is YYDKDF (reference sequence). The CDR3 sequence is CATSSRWGNPNEKLFF. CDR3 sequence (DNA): TGTGCCACCAGCAGCAGATGGGGCAACCCTAATGAAAAACTGTTTTTT.

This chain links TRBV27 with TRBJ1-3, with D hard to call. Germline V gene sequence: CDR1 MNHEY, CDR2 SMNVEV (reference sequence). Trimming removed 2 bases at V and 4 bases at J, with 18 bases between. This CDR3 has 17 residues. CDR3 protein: CASSLHSGSPSGNTIYF. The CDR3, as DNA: TGTGCCAGCAGTTTACATTCCGGGTCGCCTTCGGGAAACACCATATATTTT.

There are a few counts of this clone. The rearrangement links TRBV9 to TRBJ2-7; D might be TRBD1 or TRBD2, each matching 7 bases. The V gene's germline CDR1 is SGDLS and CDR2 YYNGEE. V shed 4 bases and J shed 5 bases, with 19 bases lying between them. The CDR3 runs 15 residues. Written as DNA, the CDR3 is TGTGCCAGCAGCCTAGGGAGGGGGCAGGCGGACGAGCAGTACTTC. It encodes CASSLGRGQADEQYF.